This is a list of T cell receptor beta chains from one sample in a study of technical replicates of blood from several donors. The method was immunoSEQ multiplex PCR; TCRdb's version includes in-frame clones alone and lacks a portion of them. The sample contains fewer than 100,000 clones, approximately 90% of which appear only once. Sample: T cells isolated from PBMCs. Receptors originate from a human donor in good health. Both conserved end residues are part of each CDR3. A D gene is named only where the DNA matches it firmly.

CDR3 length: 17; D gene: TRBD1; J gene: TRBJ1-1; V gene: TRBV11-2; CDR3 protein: CASSPWAGGWRVTEAFF; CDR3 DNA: TGTGCCAGCAGCCCTTGGGCAGGGGGTTGGCGGGTCACTGAAGCTTTCTTT
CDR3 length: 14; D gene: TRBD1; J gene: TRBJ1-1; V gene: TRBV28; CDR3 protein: CASSSGTVNTEAFF; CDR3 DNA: TGTGCCAGCAGTTCCGGGACAGTGAACACTGAAGCTTTCTTT
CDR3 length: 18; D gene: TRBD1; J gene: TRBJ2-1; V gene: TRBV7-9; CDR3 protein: CASSLAPDRGLGIREQFF; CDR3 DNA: TGTGCCAGCAGCTTAGCCCCCGACAGGGGTCTGGGAATCCGTGAGCAGTTCTTC
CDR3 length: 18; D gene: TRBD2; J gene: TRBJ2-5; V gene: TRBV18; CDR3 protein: CASSPPGVSQGGQETQYF; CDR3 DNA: TGTGCCAGCTCACCACCGGGAGTTTCCCAGGGAGGGCAAGAGACCCAGTACTTC
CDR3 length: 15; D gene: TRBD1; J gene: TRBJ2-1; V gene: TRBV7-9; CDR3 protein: CASSLGTGGHNEQFF; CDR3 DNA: TGTGCCAGCAGCTTGGGGACAGGGGGACACAATGAGCAGTTCTTC
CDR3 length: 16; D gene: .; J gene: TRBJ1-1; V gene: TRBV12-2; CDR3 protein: CASRLSPTGRDTEAFF; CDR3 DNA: TGTGCAAGTCGCCTCAGCCCGACAGGGCGGGACACTGAAGCTTTCTTT
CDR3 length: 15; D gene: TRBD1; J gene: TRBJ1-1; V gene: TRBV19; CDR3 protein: CASKWGDRSDTEAFF; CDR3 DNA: TGTGCCAGTAAGTGGGGGGACAGGTCAGACACTGAAGCTTTCTTT
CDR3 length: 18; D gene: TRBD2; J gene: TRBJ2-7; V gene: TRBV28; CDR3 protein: CASSLTTTGTRRLGEQYF; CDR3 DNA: TGTGCCAGCAGTCTGACAACGACCGGGACTAGACGCCTAGGTGAGCAGTACTTC
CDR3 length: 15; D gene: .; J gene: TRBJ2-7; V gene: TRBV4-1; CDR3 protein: CASSQAPGALSEQYF; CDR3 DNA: TGCGCCAGCAGCCAGGCCCCGGGAGCCCTCTCCGAGCAGTACTTC
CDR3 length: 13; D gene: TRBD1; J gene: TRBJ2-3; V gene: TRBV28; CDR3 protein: CAIGTGFTDTQYF; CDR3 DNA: TGTGCCATCGGGACAGGGTTCACAGATACGCAGTATTTT